The rows below give T cell receptor beta chains drawn from one sample of a study of blood T cell repertoires in COVID-19. Using immunoSEQ multiplex PCR, the repertoire was profiled, and TCRdb retains in-frame clones only, with some absent. The sample carries about 51,000 clones, roughly 84% recorded once. The sequencing input was peripheral blood. All receptors come from a man aged 80 or over with active COVID-19. Both conserved end residues are part of each CDR3. A D gene is named only where the DNA matches it firmly. Rows give clone size only sometimes, using once, few, many, or a class for an expanded clone.

j_gene: TRBJ1-2; v_gene: TRBV27; abundance: -; d_gene: -; CDR3aa: CASSLRTEGFGYTF; CDR3nt: TGTGCCAGCAGTTTAAGAACCGAGGGATTTGGCTACACCTTC
j_gene: TRBJ1-3; v_gene: TRBV7-8; abundance: -; d_gene: TRBD1; CDR3aa: CASSLNVGGQLSGNTIYF; CDR3nt: TGTGCCAGCAGCTTAAATGTGGGGGGACAGCTCTCTGGAAACACCATATATTTT
j_gene: TRBJ1-5; v_gene: TRBV12-1; abundance: -; d_gene: -; CDR3aa: CASSSRIRTGTSPPPYSNQPQHF; CDR3nt: TGTGCCAGCAGCTCTAGAATAAGAACAGGGACGTCTCCCCCCCCCTACAGCAATCAGCCCCAGCATTTT
j_gene: TRBJ2-3; v_gene: TRBV18; abundance: -; d_gene: -; CDR3aa: CASSLAISTDTQYF; CDR3nt: TGTGCCAGCTCGCTCGCGATCAGCACAGATACGCAGTATTTT
j_gene: TRBJ1-5; v_gene: TRBV4-3; abundance: -; d_gene: -; CDR3aa: CASSQDRQNNQPQHF; CDR3nt: TGCGCCAGCAGCCAAGATCGCCAGAACAATCAGCCCCAGCATTTT
j_gene: TRBJ2-3; v_gene: TRBV9; abundance: -; d_gene: -; CDR3aa: CASSGRRRNTDTQYF; CDR3nt: TGTGCCAGCAGCGGGCGGAGACGAAACACAGATACGCAGTATTTT
j_gene: TRBJ2-7; v_gene: TRBV27; abundance: -; d_gene: TRBD1; CDR3aa: CASSLRQGVGEQYF; CDR3nt: TGTGCCAGCAGTCTCCGACAGGGCGTGGGGGAGCAGTACTTC
j_gene: TRBJ2-1; v_gene: TRBV2; abundance: -; d_gene: TRBD2; CDR3aa: CASSDTISGRAPNEQFF; CDR3nt: TGTGCCAGCAGCGACACGATTAGCGGGAGGGCACCGAATGAGCAGTTCTTC
j_gene: TRBJ2-1; v_gene: TRBV5-6; abundance: -; d_gene: TRBD1; CDR3aa: CASSPTGLPYNEQFF; CDR3nt: TGTGCCAGCAGTCCGACAGGGCTCCCCTACAATGAGCAGTTCTTC
j_gene: TRBJ2-1; v_gene: TRBV7-8; abundance: -; d_gene: TRBD1; CDR3aa: CASSLVTGGPLEQFF; CDR3nt: TGTGCCAGCAGCTTAGTGACAGGGGGGCCCTTGGAGCAGTTCTTC
j_gene: TRBJ2-5; v_gene: TRBV19; abundance: -; d_gene: -; CDR3aa: CASSMGRGGETQYF; CDR3nt: TGTGCCAGTAGTATGGGTAGGGGTGGAGAGACCCAGTACTTC
j_gene: TRBJ2-3; v_gene: TRBV19; abundance: -; d_gene: TRBD2; CDR3aa: CATARTSGRATDTQYF; CDR3nt: TGTGCCACCGCGCGGACTAGCGGGAGGGCCACAGATACGCAGTATTTT
j_gene: TRBJ1-5; v_gene: TRBV28; abundance: -; d_gene: -; CDR3aa: CASSLRVENQPQHF; CDR3nt: TGTGCCAGCAGTTTACGGGTGGAGAATCAGCCCCAGCATTTT
j_gene: TRBJ2-5; v_gene: TRBV18; abundance: -; d_gene: TRBD1; CDR3aa: CASQDRAGYQETQYF; CDR3nt: TGTGCCAGCCAAGACAGGGCCGGCTACCAAGAGACCCAGTACTTC
j_gene: TRBJ2-1; v_gene: TRBV7-9; abundance: -; d_gene: TRBD2; CDR3aa: CASSPGPGRAYYNEQFF; CDR3nt: TGTGCCAGCAGCCCGGGGCCCGGGAGGGCCTACTACAATGAGCAGTTCTTC
j_gene: TRBJ1-4; v_gene: TRBV2; abundance: -; d_gene: -; CDR3aa: CASSLLQGREKLFF; CDR3nt: TGTGCCAGCAGTTTACTACAGGGTAGGGAAAAACTGTTTTTT
j_gene: TRBJ2-1; v_gene: TRBV10-3; abundance: -; d_gene: TRBD2; CDR3aa: CAISEGRSTSGRDNEQFF; CDR3nt: TGTGCCATCAGTGAGGGGCGAAGTACTAGCGGGAGAGACAATGAGCAGTTCTTC
j_gene: TRBJ1-1; v_gene: TRBV30; abundance: once; d_gene: -; CDR3aa: CACWRRRGNTEAFF; CDR3nt: TGTGCCTGTTGGAGGAGGCGGGGGAACACTGAAGCTTTCTTT
j_gene: TRBJ1-4; v_gene: TRBV7-2; abundance: -; d_gene: -; CDR3aa: CASSPEGHTNEKLFF; CDR3nt: TGTGCCAGCAGCCCCGAGGGCCATACTAATGAAAAACTGTTTTTT
j_gene: TRBJ2-5; v_gene: TRBV5-1; abundance: once; d_gene: -; CDR3aa: CASSLAERAQETQYF; CDR3nt: TGCGCCAGCAGCTTAGCGGAGAGAGCCCAAGAGACCCAGTACTTC
j_gene: TRBJ2-1; v_gene: TRBV7-8; abundance: -; d_gene: TRBD1; CDR3aa: CASSSRRGQPSDEQFF; CDR3nt: TGTGCCAGCAGCTCCCGCAGGGGACAGCCGTCCGATGAGCAGTTCTTC
j_gene: TRBJ1-5; v_gene: TRBV3-1/TRBV3-2; abundance: -; d_gene: -; CDR3aa: CASSQGPPRGNQPQHF; CDR3nt: TGTGCCAGCAGCCAAGGGCCGCCCCGAGGGAATCAGCCCCAGCATTTT
j_gene: TRBJ1-5; v_gene: TRBV19; abundance: -; d_gene: -; CDR3aa: CASSPREGSSNQPQHF; CDR3nt: TGTGCCAGTAGTCCCAGGGAGGGTAGTAGCAATCAGCCCCAGCATTTT
j_gene: TRBJ1-2; v_gene: TRBV20-1; abundance: -; d_gene: -; CDR3aa: CSASYQGYGYTF; CDR3nt: TGCAGTGCTAGTTACCAGGGCTATGGCTACACCTTC
j_gene: TRBJ1-6; v_gene: TRBV7-2; abundance: -; d_gene: -; CDR3aa: CASGGGGLGPLHF; CDR3nt: TGTGCCAGCGGAGGGGGGGGTCTTGGGCCCCTCCACTTT
j_gene: TRBJ2-7; v_gene: TRBV5-5; abundance: -; d_gene: TRBD2; CDR3aa: CASSHLGTIGRAGYEQYF; CDR3nt: TGTGCCAGCAGCCATCTCGGGACCATCGGGAGGGCCGGCTACGAGCAGTACTTC
j_gene: TRBJ2-1; v_gene: TRBV30; abundance: -; d_gene: -; CDR3aa: CAWSRGAGIGEQFF; CDR3nt: TGTGCCTGGAGTCGCGGAGCGGGTATCGGTGAGCAGTTCTTC
j_gene: TRBJ2-3; v_gene: TRBV5-4; abundance: -; d_gene: -; CDR3aa: CASSLDRTDTQYF; CDR3nt: TGTGCCAGCAGCCTGGACCGGACAGATACGCAGTATTTT
j_gene: TRBJ1-5; v_gene: TRBV4-2; abundance: -; d_gene: TRBD1; CDR3aa: CASARDRLNQPQHF; CDR3nt: TGTGCCAGCGCTCGGGACAGGTTGAATCAGCCCCAGCATTTT
j_gene: TRBJ2-1; v_gene: TRBV19; abundance: -; d_gene: -; CDR3aa: CASRNLRGDEQFF; CDR3nt: TGTGCCAGTAGGAACCTAAGGGGCGATGAGCAGTTCTTC